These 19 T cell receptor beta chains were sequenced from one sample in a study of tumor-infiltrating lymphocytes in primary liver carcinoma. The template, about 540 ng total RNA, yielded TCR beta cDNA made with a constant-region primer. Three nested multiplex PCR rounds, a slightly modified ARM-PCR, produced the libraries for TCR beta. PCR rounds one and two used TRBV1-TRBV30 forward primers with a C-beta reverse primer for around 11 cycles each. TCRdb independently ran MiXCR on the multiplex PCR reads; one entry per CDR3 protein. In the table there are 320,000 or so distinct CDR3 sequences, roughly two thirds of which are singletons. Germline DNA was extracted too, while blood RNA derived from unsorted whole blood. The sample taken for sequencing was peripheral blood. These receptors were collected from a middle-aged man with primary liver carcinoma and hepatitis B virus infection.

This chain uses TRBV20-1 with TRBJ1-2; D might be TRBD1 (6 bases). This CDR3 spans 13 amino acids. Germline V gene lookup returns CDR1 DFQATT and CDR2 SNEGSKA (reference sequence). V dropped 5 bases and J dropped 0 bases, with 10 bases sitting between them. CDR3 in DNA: TGCAGTGCTCTGGGGGCCTCTAACTATGGCTACACCTTC. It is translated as CSALGASNYGYTF.

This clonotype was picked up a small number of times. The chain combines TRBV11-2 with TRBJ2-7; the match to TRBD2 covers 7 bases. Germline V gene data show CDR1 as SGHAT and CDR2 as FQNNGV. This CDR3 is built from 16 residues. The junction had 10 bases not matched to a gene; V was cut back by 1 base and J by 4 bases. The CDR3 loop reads CASSLAPRGGIYEQYF. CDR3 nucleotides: TGTGCCAGCAGCTTAGCCCCCCGGGGAGGGATTTACGAGCAGTACTTC. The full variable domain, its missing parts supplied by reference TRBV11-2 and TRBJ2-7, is EAGVAQSPRYKIIEKRQSVAFWCNPISGHATLYWYQQILGQGPKLLIQFQNNGVVDDSQLPKDRFSAERLKGVDSTLKIQPAKLEDSAVYLCASSLAPRGGIYEQYFGPGTRLTVT.

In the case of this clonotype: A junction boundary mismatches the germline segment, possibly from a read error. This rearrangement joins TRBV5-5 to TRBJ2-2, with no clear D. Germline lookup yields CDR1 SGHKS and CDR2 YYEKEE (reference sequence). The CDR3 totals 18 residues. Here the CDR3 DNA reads TGTGCTAGCAGCTTGTCCTCTGCTGGTGGATCCTTCAGCGGGGAGCTGTTTTTT. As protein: CASSLSSAGGSFSGELFF.

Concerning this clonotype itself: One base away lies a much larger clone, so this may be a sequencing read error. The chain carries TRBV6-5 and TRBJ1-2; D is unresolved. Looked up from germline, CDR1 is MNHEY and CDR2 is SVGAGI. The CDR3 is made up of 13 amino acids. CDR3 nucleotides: TGTGCCAGCAGTTACGGGCGGGATACGGGCTACATCTTC. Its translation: CASSYGRDTGYIF.

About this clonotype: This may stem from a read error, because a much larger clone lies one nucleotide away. In DNA, the CDR3 is TGTGCCAGCAGCTATGGGCAGGATGAGCAGTTCTTC. Amino acids: CASSYGQDEQFF. The J gene is TRBJ2-1, the V gene TRBV7-8, with D unclear. The V and J ends lost 4 bases and 8 bases respectively, with 9 bases between them. The germline CDR1 and CDR2 sequences are SGHVS and FQNEAQ. This CDR3 is built from 12 residues. The variable domain in full, completed from reference TRBV7-8 and TRBJ2-1, reads GAGVSQSPRYKVAKRGQDVALRCDPISGHVSLFWYQQALGQGPEFLTYFQNEAQLDKSGLPSDRFFAERPEGSVSTLKIQRTQQEDSAVYLCASSYGQDEQFFGPGTRLTVL.

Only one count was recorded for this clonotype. The CDR3 reads CSAKGGSGTGELFF. DNA for the CDR3: TGCAGTGCTAAGGGCGGGAGTGGCACCGGGGAGCTGTTTTTT. V is TRBV20-1 and J is TRBJ2-2; TRBD2 matches at 7 bases. CDR1 is DFQATT and CDR2 is SNEGSKA in the germline V gene (reference sequence). The CDR3 contains 14 residues. Unmatched junction bases numbered 6, after V lost 4 bases and J lost 4 bases.

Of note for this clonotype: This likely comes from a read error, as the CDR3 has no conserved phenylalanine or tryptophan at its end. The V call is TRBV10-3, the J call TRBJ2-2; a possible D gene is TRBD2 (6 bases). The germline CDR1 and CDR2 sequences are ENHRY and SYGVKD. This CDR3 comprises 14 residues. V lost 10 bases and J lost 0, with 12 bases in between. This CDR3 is CATGGGTNTGELFL. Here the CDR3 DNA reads TGTGCCACCGGGGGTGGTACGAACACCGGGGAGCTGTTTTTG.

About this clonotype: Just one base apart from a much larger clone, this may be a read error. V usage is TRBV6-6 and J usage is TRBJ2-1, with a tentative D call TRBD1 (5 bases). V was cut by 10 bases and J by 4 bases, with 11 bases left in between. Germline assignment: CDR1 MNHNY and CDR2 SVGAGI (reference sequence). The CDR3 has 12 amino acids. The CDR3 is CAISDTYNEQFF. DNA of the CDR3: TGTGCCATTTCGGACACTTACAATGAGCAGTTCTTC.

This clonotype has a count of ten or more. The CDR3 loop is CASSLGGVNNSPLHF. The CDR3 DNA reads TGTGCCAGCAGCTTGGGCGGGGTCAATAATTCACCCCTCCACTTT. This chain uses TRBV7-9 with TRBJ1-6, with D hard to call. The CDR3 has 15 amino acids. V was shortened by 3 bases and J by 5 bases, with 11 bases between the two germline ends. The germline gives CDR1 SEHNR, CDR2 FQNEAQ (reference sequence).

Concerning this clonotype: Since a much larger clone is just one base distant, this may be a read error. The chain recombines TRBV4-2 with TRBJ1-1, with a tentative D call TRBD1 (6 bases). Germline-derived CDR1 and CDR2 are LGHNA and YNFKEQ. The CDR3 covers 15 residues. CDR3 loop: CTSSQATTGRTEAFF. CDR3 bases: TGTACCAGCAGCCAAGCTACGACAGGTAGGACTGAAGCTTTCTTT.

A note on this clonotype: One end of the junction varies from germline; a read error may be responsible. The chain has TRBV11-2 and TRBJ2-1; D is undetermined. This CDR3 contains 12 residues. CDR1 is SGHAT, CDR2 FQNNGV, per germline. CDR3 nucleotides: TGTGCCAGCAGGGGTGGATGGGATGAGCAATTCTTC. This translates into CASRGGWDEQFF.

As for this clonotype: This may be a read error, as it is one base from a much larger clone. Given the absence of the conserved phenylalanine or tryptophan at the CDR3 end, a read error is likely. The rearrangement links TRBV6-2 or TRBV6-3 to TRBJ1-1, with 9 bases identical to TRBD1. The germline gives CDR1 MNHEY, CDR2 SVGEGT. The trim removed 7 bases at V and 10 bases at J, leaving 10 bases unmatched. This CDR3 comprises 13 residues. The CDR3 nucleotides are TGTGCCAGCAAGCTCCGGACAGGGGAGGGAGCTTTCCTT. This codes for CASKLRTGEGAFL.

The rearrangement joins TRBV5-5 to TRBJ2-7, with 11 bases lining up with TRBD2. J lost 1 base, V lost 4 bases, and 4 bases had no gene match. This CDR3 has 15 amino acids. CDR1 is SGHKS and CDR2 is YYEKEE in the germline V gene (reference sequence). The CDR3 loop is CASSPGLAESYEQYF. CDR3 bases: TGTGCCAGCAGCCCGGGACTAGCGGAATCCTACGAGCAGTACTTC.

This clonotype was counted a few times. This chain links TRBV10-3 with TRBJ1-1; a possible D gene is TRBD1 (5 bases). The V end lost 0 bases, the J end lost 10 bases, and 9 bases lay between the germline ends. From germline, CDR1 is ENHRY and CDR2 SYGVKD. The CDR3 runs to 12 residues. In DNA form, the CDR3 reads TGTGCCATCAGTGAGTCTGGGGACGTAGCTTTCTTT. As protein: CAISESGDVAFF.

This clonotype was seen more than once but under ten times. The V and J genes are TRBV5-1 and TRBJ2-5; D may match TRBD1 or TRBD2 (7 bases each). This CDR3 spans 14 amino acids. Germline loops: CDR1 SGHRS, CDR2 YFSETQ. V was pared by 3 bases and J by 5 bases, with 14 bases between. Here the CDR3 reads CASSSGGGEETQYF. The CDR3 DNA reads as TGCGCCAGCAGCTCAGGGGGAGGGGAGGAGACCCAGTACTTC. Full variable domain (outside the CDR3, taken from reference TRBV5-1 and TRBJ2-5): KAGVTQTPRYLIKTRGQQVTLSCSPISGHRSVSWYQQTPGQGLQFLFEYFSETQRNKGNFPGRFSGRQFSNSRSEMNVSTLELGDSALYLCASSSGGGEETQYFGPGTRLLVL.

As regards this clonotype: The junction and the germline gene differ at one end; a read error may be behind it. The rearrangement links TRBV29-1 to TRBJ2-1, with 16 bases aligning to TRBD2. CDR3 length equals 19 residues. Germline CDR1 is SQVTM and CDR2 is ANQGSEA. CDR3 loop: CRVEAPGLAGGPGYNEQFF. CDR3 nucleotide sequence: TGCCGCGTTGAAGCCCCGGGACTAGCGGGAGGGCCGGGGTACAATGAGCAGTTCTTC.

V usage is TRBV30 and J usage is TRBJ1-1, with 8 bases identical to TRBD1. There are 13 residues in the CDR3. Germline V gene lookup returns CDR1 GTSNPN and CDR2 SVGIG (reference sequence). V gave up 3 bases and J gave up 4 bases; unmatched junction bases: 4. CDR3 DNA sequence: TGTGCCTGGAGCACCACAGGGGGCACTGAAGCTTTCTTT. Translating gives CAWSTTGGTEAFF.

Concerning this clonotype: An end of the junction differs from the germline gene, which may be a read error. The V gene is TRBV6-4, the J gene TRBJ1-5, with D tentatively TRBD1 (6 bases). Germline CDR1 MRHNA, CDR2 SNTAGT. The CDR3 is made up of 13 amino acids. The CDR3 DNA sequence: TGTGTCAGCAGCTTGGACAGAAATCAGCCCCAGCATTTT. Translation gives CVSSLDRNQPQHF.

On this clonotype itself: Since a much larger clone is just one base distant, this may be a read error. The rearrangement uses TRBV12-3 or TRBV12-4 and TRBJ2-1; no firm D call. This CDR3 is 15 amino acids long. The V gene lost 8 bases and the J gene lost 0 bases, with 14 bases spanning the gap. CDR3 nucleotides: TGTGCCAGCGTAATGGGCCAGAGCTCCTACAATGAGCAGTTCTTC. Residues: CASVMGQSSYNEQFF.